These T cell receptor beta chains were read from a single sample in a study of a mutant IDH1 vaccine in newly diagnosed glioma. Which antigens these TCRs recognize remains unknown. Assay: immunoSEQ multiplex PCR; the TCRdb copy retains only in-frame clones and omits some. The table records some 120,000 clones, roughly 77% of them present only once. This sample comprised PBMCs, obtained from a glioma patient whose treatment included an IDH1 peptide vaccine. The receptors stem from a man between 40 and 49 years old with glioma. Both conserved end residues are part of each CDR3. The D gene is left open where the match is weak. Size values are once, few and many counts, or a class for expanded clones, and some rows have none.

d_gene: TRBD2; j_gene: TRBJ2-3; v_gene: TRBV7-2; abundance: .; CDR3nt: TGTGCCAGCAGCTTCCCGGGACTAGCGGGACAGGATACGCAGTATTTT; CDR3aa: CASSFPGLAGQDTQYF
d_gene: TRBD1; j_gene: TRBJ2-2; v_gene: TRBV6-6; abundance: .; CDR3nt: TGTGCCAGCAGTAGGACAGGGCCCACCGGGGAGCTGTTTTTT; CDR3aa: CASSRTGPTGELFF
d_gene: TRBD2; j_gene: TRBJ2-3; v_gene: TRBV4-1; abundance: .; CDR3nt: TGCGCCAGCAGCCATCCTAGCGGGAGGCAGGGTGGGACAGATACGCAGTATTTT; CDR3aa: CASSHPSGRQGGTDTQYF
d_gene: .; j_gene: TRBJ1-2; v_gene: TRBV4-3; abundance: .; CDR3nt: TGCGCCAGCAGCCAAGTTGTGGGCCCTGCAAACTATGGCTACACCTTC; CDR3aa: CASSQVVGPANYGYTF
d_gene: TRBD2; j_gene: TRBJ2-2; v_gene: TRBV19; abundance: once; CDR3nt: TGTGCCAGTAGGCCGGGAGGGCCAACCGGGGAGCTGTTTTTT; CDR3aa: CASRPGGPTGELFF
d_gene: .; j_gene: TRBJ2-7; v_gene: TRBV6-5; abundance: .; CDR3nt: TGTGCCAGCAGTGAGAACTCGTGGGACGAGCAGTACTTC; CDR3aa: CASSENSWDEQYF
d_gene: TRBD1; j_gene: TRBJ1-4; v_gene: TRBV7-9; abundance: few; CDR3nt: TGTGCCAGCAGCCTAAATACAGGGGTTTCTGAAAAACTGTTTTTT; CDR3aa: CASSLNTGVSEKLFF
d_gene: .; j_gene: TRBJ2-1; v_gene: TRBV11-3; abundance: .; CDR3nt: TGTGCCAGCAGCTTAAACGATTTGGAGTCCCCGTTCTTC; CDR3aa: CASSLNDLESPFF
d_gene: TRBD1; j_gene: TRBJ2-1; v_gene: TRBV4-2; abundance: .; CDR3nt: TGTGCCAGCAGCCAAGGGGGGACAGGGATAGCGGGCAATGAGCAGTTCTTC; CDR3aa: CASSQGGTGIAGNEQFF
d_gene: .; j_gene: TRBJ1-1; v_gene: TRBV27; abundance: .; CDR3nt: TGTGCCAGCAGTTTAGGATTGAACACTGAAGCTTTCTTT; CDR3aa: CASSLGLNTEAFF
d_gene: .; j_gene: TRBJ1-2; v_gene: TRBV6-6; abundance: .; CDR3nt: TGTGCCAGCAGTTACGCGGCCAGCCCCCTCTATGGCTACACCTTC; CDR3aa: CASSYAASPLYGYTF
d_gene: .; j_gene: TRBJ1-3; v_gene: TRBV5-4; abundance: .; CDR3nt: TGTGCCAGCAGCTTGAAGGGCGCCGGAAACACCATATATTTT; CDR3aa: CASSLKGAGNTIYF
d_gene: .; j_gene: TRBJ1-1; v_gene: TRBV19; abundance: few; CDR3nt: TGTGCCAGTAGTACAGGGGCTTTGAACACTGAAGCTTTCTTT; CDR3aa: CASSTGALNTEAFF
d_gene: .; j_gene: TRBJ1-5; v_gene: TRBV5-6; abundance: once; CDR3nt: TGTGCCAGCAGCTTGTTCCAGGGGAGCAATCAGCCCCAGCATTTT; CDR3aa: CASSLFQGSNQPQHF
d_gene: .; j_gene: TRBJ2-7; v_gene: TRBV19; abundance: .; CDR3nt: TGTGCCAGTGCTTCGCCATTTTGGGGGGAGCAGTACTTC; CDR3aa: CASASPFWGEQYF
d_gene: .; j_gene: TRBJ2-2; v_gene: TRBV10-1; abundance: .; CDR3nt: TGCGCCAGCAGTAGGGGACAAGGCCCCCCCGGGGAGCTGTTTTTT; CDR3aa: CASSRGQGPPGELFF
d_gene: TRBD1; j_gene: TRBJ1-2; v_gene: TRBV19; abundance: once; CDR3nt: TGTGCCAGTAGTTTCTCCGGGACAGGCAACTATGGCTACACCTTC; CDR3aa: CASSFSGTGNYGYTF
d_gene: TRBD1; j_gene: TRBJ1-2; v_gene: TRBV6-5; abundance: .; CDR3nt: TGTGCCAGCAGCCCCACAGGGGCAGAAAACTATGGCTACACCTTC; CDR3aa: CASSPTGAENYGYTF
d_gene: .; j_gene: TRBJ1-3; v_gene: TRBV11-2; abundance: once; CDR3nt: TGTGCCAGCAGCTTAGCAGGGATTGGAAACACCATATATTTT; CDR3aa: CASSLAGIGNTIYF
d_gene: .; j_gene: TRBJ1-5; v_gene: TRBV19; abundance: few; CDR3nt: TGTGCCAGTAGTATAGATTCGGGGCTCGGTCAGCCCCAGCATTTT; CDR3aa: CASSIDSGLGQPQHF
d_gene: TRBD1; j_gene: TRBJ2-1; v_gene: TRBV18; abundance: .; CDR3nt: TGTGCCAGCTCACCACCGGGACAGATTTACAATGAGCAGTTCTTC; CDR3aa: CASSPPGQIYNEQFF